This T cell receptor beta chain is drawn from a study of T cells in localized non-small cell lung cancer. Study findings and constraints: Exceeding tumor, uninvolved adjacent lung had the highest T cell clonality. Median approximately 61 top-100 tumor clones were shared with paired adjacent lung. Investigators sequenced only a single tumor region, leaving heterogeneity possible. Higher T cell density in the blood was associated with longer overall survival, whereas higher adjacent-lung clonality associated with shorter survival.

CDR1 SQVTM and CDR2 ANQGSEA come from the germline V gene. The V gene end was trimmed by 1 base and the J gene end by 6 bases; junction bases not matched to a gene: 8. This CDR3 is 14 amino acids long. TCRdb keeps only in-frame clones here, not all; method: immunoSEQ multiplex PCR. The sample shows about 43,000 clones, about 91% of them seen only once. Comments on this clone: Its antigen is still unknown.

V gene TRBV29-1 combines with J gene TRBJ1-1; 7 nucleotides agree with TRBD1. The sequence was collected from a woman aged 35 to 69 with stage II lung adenocarcinoma. Sequencing used PBMCs, obtained before any cancer treatment. CDR3: CSVEAGGGIAEAFF. The CDR3 bases are TGCAGCGTTGAAGCCGGAGGGGGCATCGCTGAAGCTTTCTTT.